What follows are 13 T cell receptor beta chains derived from one specimen sequenced in a study of shared clonotypes between healthy human individuals. Assay: immunoSEQ multiplex PCR; the TCRdb copy retains only in-frame clones and omits some. The table lists around 2.5 million clones, over 85% of them singletons. Sequencing used naive CD4+ T cells from PBMCs. As for subset: CD45RA+ positively selected. Source of these receptors: a man younger than 35 in good health. Some clones in this sample may be carry-over from other donors' samples.

The count of this clone is one. V usage is TRBV7-3 and J usage is TRBJ1-1; 7 bases match TRBD1. V lost 5 bases and J lost 1; bases outside the gene matches: 7. The CDR3 is made up of 15 amino acids. The V gene's germline CDR1 is SGHTA and CDR2 FQGTGA. The CDR3 loop reads CASSLQGGRNTEAFF. The CDR3, as DNA: TGTGCCAGCAGCCTCCAGGGGGGCCGGAACACTGAAGCTTTCTTT.

The chain recombines TRBV15 with TRBJ2-7; tentative D call: TRBD2 (6 bases). The V end was cut by 0 bases, the J end by 3 bases, with 12 bases between. This CDR3 is 15 amino acids long. Germline CDR1 and CDR2: LNHNV and YYDKDF (reference sequence). The CDR3 reads CATSRDRLGGYEQYF. The CDR3 DNA follows: TGTGCCACCAGCAGAGATCGGCTGGGAGGCTACGAGCAGTACTTC.

The J gene is TRBJ2-7, the V gene TRBV28, with TRBD1 identical over 11 bases. This CDR3 has 15 residues. Germline CDR1 reads MDHEN; CDR2 reads SYDVKM. V shed 6 bases and J 6 bases; nucleotides not matched to a gene: 10. CDR3 residues: CASSRPGQGGREQYF. The DNA of the CDR3 is TGTGCCAGCAGCCGTCCGGGACAGGGGGGTCGCGAGCAGTACTTC.

This rearrangement joins TRBV5-1 to TRBJ2-7; 11 bases fit TRBD1. From germline, CDR1 is SGHRS and CDR2 YFSETQ. This CDR3 comprises 17 residues. V was clipped by 5 bases and J by 2 bases; unmatched bases: 12. The CDR3 sequence is CASRMRAPGQGAYEQYF. Here the CDR3 DNA reads TGCGCCAGCAGAATGAGGGCTCCGGGACAGGGGGCCTACGAGCAGTACTTC.

Of note for this clone: Other nucleotide sequences from this sample produce the same CDR3. V is TRBV9 and J is TRBJ2-1; 8 bases line up with TRBD2. The CDR3 is 14 residues long. The V segment lost 1 base and the J segment 4 bases; nucleotides outside the gene matches: 1. The germline V gene encodes CDR1 SGDLS and CDR2 YYNGEE. CDR3 sequence reads: CASSVTSGYNEQFF. The CDR3 coding sequence is TGTGCCAGCAGCGTAACTAGCGGATACAATGAGCAGTTCTTC.

This clone occurred a few times. This chain uses TRBV27 with TRBJ1-4; possibly TRBD1 for D (5 bases). The CDR3 loop spans 14 amino acids. CDR1 is MNHEY and CDR2 is SMNVEV in the germline V gene (reference sequence). The germline V and J ends were trimmed by 2 bases and 8 bases, with 12 bases remaining between them. In nucleotides, the CDR3 is TGTGCCAGCAGTTTAAACCAGGGTGAGGAAAAACTGTTTTTT. Translation: CASSLNQGEEKLFF.

The chain joins TRBV28 to TRBJ1-6; no clear D gene. CDR3 length: 14 residues. Germline CDR1 and CDR2: MDHEN and SYDVKM. Trimming left V 5 bases short and J 0 bases short, with 5 bases between. The CDR3: CASSTRSYNSPLHF. CDR3 coding DNA: TGTGCCAGCAGTACCCGCTCCTATAATTCACCCCTCCACTTT. Drawing the rest from reference TRBV28 and TRBJ1-6, the complete variable domain is DVKVTQSSRYLVKRTGEKVFLECVQDMDHENMFWYRQDPGLGLRLIYFSYDVKMKEKGDIPEGYSVSREKKERFSLILESASTNQTSMYLCASSTRSYNSPLHFGNGTRLTVT.

In its sample, this clone was seen once. The gene calls are TRBV5-1 and TRBJ2-1; 12 bases map to TRBD2. With V trimmed by 0 bases and J by 6 bases, 7 bases remained unmatched. CDR1 and CDR2 (germline): SGHRS, YFSETQ. This CDR3 is 17 amino acids long. The CDR3 protein is CASSLVTSGSYANEQFF. For the CDR3, the DNA is TGCGCCAGCAGCTTGGTGACTAGCGGGAGTTACGCCAATGAGCAGTTCTTC.

This clone has a single count. The rearrangement joins TRBV18 to TRBJ2-2, with TRBD2 identical over 10 bases. The CDR3 consists of 16 residues. Unmatched junction bases numbered 7, after V lost 6 bases and J lost 3 bases. In germline, CDR1 is KGHSH, CDR2 LQKENI. The CDR3 region is CASSRGLAEDTGELFF. The CDR3 coding sequence is TGTGCCAGCTCCCGCGGACTAGCGGAAGACACCGGGGAGCTGTTTTTT.

For this clone: Different DNA sequences within this sample yield the same CDR3. The chain is built from TRBV18 and TRBJ1-1; TRBD1 matches at 7 bases. The CDR3 spans 14 residues. The germline gives CDR1 KGHSH, CDR2 LQKENI. Trimming at V came to 1 base and at J to 1 base, leaving 0 bases not matched to a gene. The chain's CDR3 is CASSPRTGNTEAFF. The CDR3 DNA is TGTGCCAGCTCACCACGGACAGGGAACACTGAAGCTTTCTTT.

V and J are TRBV7-2 and TRBJ2-1; D perhaps matches TRBD2 (6 bases). The germline V gene encodes CDR1 SGHTA and CDR2 FQGNSA. The CDR3 spans 14 residues. The V gene lost 5 bases and the J gene lost 8 bases, with 16 bases spanning the gap. CDR3 sequence reads: CASSLGKRRDEQFF. The CDR3 DNA reads as TGTGCCAGCAGCCTAGGGAAGAGGAGGGATGAGCAGTTCTTC.

This chain connects TRBV9 to TRBJ2-1; D may be TRBD1 or TRBD2 (5 bases each). V was shortened by 4 bases and J by 0 bases, with 14 bases between the two germline ends. The CDR3 loop spans 16 amino acids. Germline loops: CDR1 SGDLS, CDR2 YYNGEE. The DNA of the CDR3 is TGTGCCAGCAGCCCCCCTTGGGGGTCCTCCTACAATGAGCAGTTCTTC. Its translation is CASSPPWGSSYNEQFF.

J is TRBJ2-2 and V is TRBV15; TRBD2 agrees at 14 bases. The J segment lost 4 bases and the V segment lost 3 bases, leaving 1 base of the junction unmatched. The CDR3 length is 16 residues. Germline CDR1 is LNHNV and CDR2 is YYDKDF (reference sequence). The CDR3 is CATSRGTSGSTGELFF. CDR3 coding DNA: TGTGCCACCAGCAGGGGGACTAGCGGGAGCACCGGGGAGCTGTTTTTT.